What follows are 27 T cell receptor beta chains derived from one specimen sequenced in a study of glioma-infiltrating T cells after dendritic cell vaccination. Produced via immunoSEQ multiplex PCR; TCRdb's table is partial and in-frame only. The table lists 80,000 to 100,000 clones, around three quarters of them singletons. The sample consisted of blood, taken before dendritic cell vaccination. Source of these receptors: a human donor with glioblastoma.

The chain uses TRBV4-1 and TRBJ2-5, with 9 bases that match TRBD1. Trimming removed 4 bases from V and 0 bases from J; junction bases left unmatched: 6. Germline V CDR1 and CDR2: MGHRA, YSYEKL. There are 16 residues in the CDR3. CDR3: CASSRGQGTDQETQYF. The CDR3 region has the DNA TGCGCCAGCAGCCGCGGACAGGGGACAGACCAAGAGACCCAGTACTTC.

The chain combines TRBV7-8 with TRBJ1-2, with TRBD1 matching 10 bases. V gave up 4 bases and J gave up 7 bases; unmatched junction bases: 9. The CDR3 spans 15 residues. The germline gives CDR1 SGHVS, CDR2 FQNEAQ. Written as DNA, the CDR3 is TGTGCCAGCAGCTCATCGACAGGGGGCTGGCGTGGCTACACCTTC. It translates to CASSSSTGGWRGYTF.

The V call is TRBV27, the J call TRBJ1-6, with a weak D call TRBD1 (5 bases). V was clipped by 5 bases and J by 9 bases, with 14 bases between them. From germline, CDR1 is MNHEY and CDR2 SMNVEV (reference sequence). CDR3 length: 14 residues. The CDR3 loop reads CASSPGVRASPLHF. The CDR3 coding sequence is TGTGCCAGCAGTCCGGGGGTCAGGGCTTCACCCCTCCACTTT.

This chain joins TRBV28 and TRBJ2-7; TRBD1 matches 8 bases. CDR1 and CDR2 (germline): MDHEN, SYDVKM. Trimming at V came to 1 base and at J to 6 bases, leaving 8 bases not matched to a gene. This CDR3 is 15 amino acids long. CDR3 DNA sequence: TGTGCCAGCAGTTTATCCGGGACAGGTGTCTCCGAGCAGTACTTC. It yields the protein CASSLSGTGVSEQYF.

The J gene is TRBJ2-1, the V gene TRBV5-1; TRBD1 matches at 7 bases. V trimming: 0 bases; J trimming: 4 bases; junction bases outside the gene matches: 4. Germline loops: CDR1 SGHRS, CDR2 YFSETQ. CDR3 length: 15 residues. The DNA for the CDR3 is TGCGCCAGCAGCTTGGTGGGACAGAAGTACAATGAGCAGTTCTTC. Translating it yields CASSLVGQKYNEQFF.

This sequence joins TRBV19 and TRBJ1-5; 9 bases map to TRBD1. Germline V lookup: CDR1 LNHDA, CDR2 SQIVND (reference sequence). The CDR3 length is 16 residues. J gave up 0 bases and V 6 bases, and 6 bases lay outside the gene matches. This CDR3 reads CASSRGTGRSNQPQHF. DNA for the CDR3: TGTGCCAGTAGCCGGGGGACAGGGCGTAGCAATCAGCCCCAGCATTTT.

In its sample, this clone was seen a few times. The chain carries TRBV18 and TRBJ2-1; the match to TRBD2 covers 10 bases. Per germline, CDR1 KGHSH and CDR2 LQKENI. The CDR3 contains 17 residues. The junction had 3 bases not matched to a gene; V was cut back by 1 base and J by 0 bases. The CDR3 DNA sequence: TGTGCCAGCTCACCACTGGGACTAGCGTCCTCCTACAATGAGCAGTTCTTC. This translates into CASSPLGLASSYNEQFF.

This chain uses TRBV6-7 with TRBJ2-3; 11 nucleotides line up with TRBD2. Being an ORF, TRBV6-7 has a function that is uncertain. This CDR3 has 19 amino acids. V trimming: 6 bases; J trimming: 4 bases; junction bases outside the gene matches: 18. CDR3 nucleotides: TGTGCCAGCAGCCCCCGTCCCCCTCCTAGCGGGGGGAGGGCAGATACGCAGTATTTT. This codes for CASSPRPPPSGGRADTQYF.

V is TRBV10-3 and J is TRBJ2-4; D gene uncertain. Germline-derived CDR1 and CDR2 are ENHRY and SYGVKD. Trimming took off 4 bases at V and 5 bases at J, with 9 bases between the two ends. The CDR3 totals 13 residues. The CDR3 is CAISVNGENIQYF. In nucleotides, the CDR3 is TGTGCCATCAGTGTGAACGGAGAAAACATTCAGTACTTC.

The chain employs TRBV6-6 and TRBJ2-7, with 7 bases matching TRBD1. J lost 3 bases, V lost 2 bases, and 1 base had no gene match. CDR1 MNHNY and CDR2 SVGAGI come from the germline V gene (reference sequence). The CDR3 totals 13 residues. This chain's CDR3 is CASSYNRGYEQYF. The CDR3 nucleotides read TGTGCCAGCAGTTACAACAGGGGCTACGAGCAGTACTTC.

The chain has TRBV6-1 and TRBJ2-3, with 7 bases lining up with TRBD2. Germline lookup yields CDR1 MNHNS and CDR2 SASEGT. Unmatched junction bases numbered 9, after V lost 4 bases and J lost 2 bases. CDR3 size: 16 residues. CDR3 sequence reads: CASSVGSGEITDTQYF. The CDR3 nucleotides read TGTGCCAGCAGTGTTGGGAGCGGGGAGATCACAGATACGCAGTATTTT.

This clone was observed a handful of times. The rearrangement uses TRBV6-1 and TRBJ2-5; D perhaps matches TRBD1 (6 bases). Germline V gene sequence: CDR1 MNHNS, CDR2 SASEGT. CDR3 size: 14 residues. Trimming removed 6 bases at V and 5 bases at J, with 16 bases between. The CDR3 protein is CASRQHRVQETQYF. CDR3 nucleotides: TGTGCCAGCAGGCAGCACAGGGTCCAGGAGACCCAGTACTTC.

This sequence joins TRBV28 and TRBJ2-7; possible D gene TRBD1, 5 bases. V shed 3 bases and J shed 4 bases, with 10 bases lying between them. This CDR3 spans 13 amino acids. Germline CDR1 reads MDHEN; CDR2 reads SYDVKM. CDR3 sequence reads: CASSFGHSYEQYF. DNA for the CDR3: TGTGCCAGCAGTTTCGGACACTCATACGAGCAGTACTTC.

This chain joins TRBV7-8 and TRBJ1-1; D is perhaps TRBD1 (5 bases). The CDR3 has 14 residues. V lost 1 base to trimming and J lost 4 bases, with 10 bases between them. CDR1 is SGHVS and CDR2 is FQNEAQ in the germline V gene. Written as DNA, the CDR3 is TGTGCCAGCAGCTTAGAGCGGGGCCTCACTGAAGCTTTCTTT. This encodes CASSLERGLTEAFF.

A few counts support this clone. The V gene is TRBV6-6, the J gene TRBJ1-2; TRBD1 is a possible D gene (5 bases). The CDR3 runs to 13 residues. The germline V and J ends were trimmed by 7 bases and 2 bases, with 11 bases remaining between them. CDR1 MNHNY and CDR2 SVGAGI come from the germline V gene (reference sequence). The CDR3 spells CASKTGVNYGYTF. Written as DNA, the CDR3 is TGTGCCAGCAAAACAGGAGTCAACTATGGCTACACCTTC.

The rearrangement joins TRBV27 to TRBJ2-1; 11 nucleotides line up with TRBD2. Per the germline V gene, CDR1 is MNHEY and CDR2 is SMNVEV (reference sequence). The CDR3 sequence is 17 residues long. The V segment lost 4 bases and the J segment 6 bases; nucleotides outside the gene matches: 11. DNA for the CDR3: TGTGCCAGCAGTTCCTCCGGGGGGACTAGCGGTTTCAATGAGCAGTTCTTC. Its protein is CASSSSGGTSGFNEQFF.

CDR3 amino acids: CASSDRMNTEAFF. The CDR3 region has the DNA TGTGCCAGCTCGGACAGGATGAACACTGAAGCTTTCTTT. The chain couples TRBV6-1 to TRBJ1-1, with 7 bases aligning to TRBD1. This CDR3 contains 13 residues. V shed 8 bases, J shed 0 bases, and the junction held 3 bases outside the gene matches. The germline V gene has CDR1 MNHNS and CDR2 SASEGT.

This chain links TRBV28 with TRBJ1-3; 7 positions agree with TRBD1. V shed 7 bases and J 4 bases; nucleotides not matched to a gene: 10. The germline CDR1 and CDR2 sequences are MDHEN and SYDVKM. The CDR3 contains 15 residues. CDR3: CASKGAAISGNTIYF. CDR3 bases: TGTGCCAGCAAGGGGGCGGCGATCTCCGGAAACACCATATATTTT.

The chain joins TRBV6-5 to TRBJ2-5, with 8 nucleotides matching TRBD1. With 6 bases clipped from V and 1 base from J, the junction kept 7 bases outside the gene matches. The germline V gene encodes CDR1 MNHEY and CDR2 SVGAGI. This CDR3 comprises 15 residues. The CDR3 nucleotides are TGTGCCAGCAGCCGACAAACAGGGGGCCAAGAGACCCAGTACTTC. Protein: CASSRQTGGQETQYF.

The chain recombines TRBV5-8 with TRBJ2-5; 10 bases agree with TRBD2. V shed 0 bases, J shed 7 bases, and the junction held 6 bases outside the gene matches. This CDR3 is built from 15 residues. The germline V gene has CDR1 SGHTS and CDR2 YDEGEE. The CDR3 DNA sequence: TGTGCCAGCAGCTTGGTGTCTAGCGGGAGAGGGACCCAGTACTTC. It codes for CASSLVSSGRGTQYF.

The gene calls are TRBV7-9 and TRBJ2-1; 9 bases are shared with TRBD2. Unmatched junction bases numbered 6, after V lost 5 bases and J lost 1 base. The CDR3 is made up of 16 amino acids. Germline V CDR1 and CDR2: SEHNR, FQNEAQ (reference sequence). CDR3 DNA sequence: TGTGCCAGCAGCCCCCGAGCGGGGGGATCCTACAATGAGCAGTTCTTC. This encodes CASSPRAGGSYNEQFF.

The chain joins TRBV19 to TRBJ1-2; D is undetermined. CDR3 length: 13 residues. Trimming removed 6 bases from V and 4 bases from J, with 12 bases in between. Germline CDR1 LNHDA, CDR2 SQIVND (reference sequence). Written as DNA, the CDR3 is TGTGCCAGTAGGACACCGTACCCCTATGGCTACACCTTC. Its protein is CASRTPYPYGYTF. Filled out from reference TRBV19 and TRBJ1-2, the complete variable domain reads DGGITQSPKYLFRKEGQNVTLSCEQNLNHDAMYWYRQDPGQGLRLIYYSQIVNDFQKGDIAEGYSVSREKKESFPLTVTSAQKNPTAFYLCASRTPYPYGYTFGSGTRLTVV.

V gene TRBV4-1 combines with J gene TRBJ2-7; no reliable D call. In germline, CDR1 is MGHRA, CDR2 YSYEKL. The ends were cut back, 1 base at V and 3 bases at J, with 13 bases in the middle. CDR3 size: 15 residues. The CDR3 loop reads CASSQGVGSYYEQYF. The CDR3 DNA reads as TGCGCCAGCAGCCAAGGTGTGGGCTCCTACTACGAGCAGTACTTC.

This sequence joins TRBV18 and TRBJ1-4; D is undetermined. There are 14 residues in the CDR3. In germline, CDR1 is KGHSH, CDR2 LQKENI. The V and J ends lost 3 bases and 8 bases respectively, with 13 bases between them. DNA of the CDR3: TGTGCCAGCTCACCTCGGTCGCCTATCGAAAAACTGTTTTTT. Translating gives CASSPRSPIEKLFF.

V is TRBV5-1 and J is TRBJ1-5, with D perhaps TRBD1 (6 bases). CDR3 length: 15 amino acids. Per germline, CDR1 SGHRS and CDR2 YFSETQ. V lost 2 bases to trimming and J lost 0 bases, with 9 bases between them. The DNA of the CDR3 is TGCGCCAGCAGCTTACAGGGCGATAGCAATCAGCCCCAGCATTTT. It is translated as CASSLQGDSNQPQHF.

This clone occurred many times. V gene TRBV5-1 combines with J gene TRBJ1-2; no firm D call. Germline CDR1 is SGHRS and CDR2 is YFSETQ. Trimming shortened V by 1 base and J by 10 bases, and 20 bases separated the two germline ends. The CDR3 totals 15 residues. In nucleotides, the CDR3 is TGCGCCAGCAGCTTGTCGGCCGAGGCAGGCGGGGACTACACCTTC. It translates to CASSLSAEAGGDYTF.

The chain links TRBV9 to TRBJ1-1, with a weak D call TRBD1 (6 bases). This CDR3 comprises 15 residues. Germline CDR1 reads SGDLS; CDR2 reads YYNGEE. V dropped 3 bases and J dropped 0 bases, with 12 bases sitting between them. CDR3 in amino acids: CASSGGQALNTEAFF. The CDR3 DNA reads as TGTGCCAGCAGCGGGGGGCAGGCCTTGAACACTGAAGCTTTCTTT.